Below are 8 T cell receptor beta chains sequenced from a single sample in a study of T cells after somatic rescue of genetic block. Generated by immunoSEQ multiplex PCR, the TCRdb table keeps only in-frame clones and is missing some. This sample yields about 72,000 clones, of which approximately 90% are seen a single time; roughly 2.9% belongs to the top ten. The sequencing sample was made of peripheral blood mononuclear cells (PBMCs). The receptors come from a man younger than 45.

The gene calls are TRBV11-3 and TRBJ2-1, with 10 bases aligning to TRBD1. The germline gives CDR1 SGHNT, CDR2 YENEEA. This CDR3 region has 14 residues. V dropped 5 bases and J dropped 9; count of bases not matched to a gene: 7. CDR3 region: CASSQTTGGSEQFF. The CDR3 bases are TGTGCCAGCAGCCAGACGACAGGGGGCAGTGAGCAGTTCTTC.

The chain carries TRBV5-6 and TRBJ2-2, with 10 positions matching TRBD1. The CDR3 covers 17 residues. Germline values: CDR1 SGHDT, CDR2 YYEEEE. The junction had 9 bases not matched to a gene; V was cut back by 3 bases and J by 4 bases. This chain's CDR3 is CASSSGTGEMGTGELFF. DNA for the CDR3: TGTGCCAGCAGCTCTGGGACAGGGGAGATGGGCACCGGGGAGCTGTTTTTT.

The V and J genes are TRBV5-1 and TRBJ1-1, with D possibly matching TRBD1 (5 bases). Germline CDR1 reads SGHRS; CDR2 reads YFSETQ. The CDR3 covers 15 residues. The V gene lost 2 bases and the J gene lost 0 bases, with 11 bases spanning the gap. CDR3: CASSLTRDLNTEAFF. CDR3 sequence (DNA): TGCGCCAGCAGCTTAACGAGGGACCTGAACACTGAAGCTTTCTTT. The variable domain in full, completed from reference TRBV5-1 and TRBJ1-1, reads KAGVTQTPRYLIKTRGQQVTLSCSPISGHRSVSWYQQTPGQGLQFLFEYFSETQRNKGNFPGRFSGRQFSNSRSEMNVSTLELGDSALYLCASSLTRDLNTEAFFGQGTRLTVV.

J is TRBJ1-4 and V is TRBV29-1, with 7 nucleotides matching TRBD1. V was clipped by 5 bases and J by 7 bases; unmatched bases: 1. The germline gives CDR1 SQVTM, CDR2 ANQGSEA. The CDR3 runs to 11 residues. Here the CDR3 reads CSVRQGEKLFF. CDR3 sequence (DNA): TGCAGCGTTCGACAGGGTGAAAAACTGTTTTTT.

The gene calls are TRBV30 and TRBJ2-2; 10 bases map to TRBD1. The CDR3 is made up of 14 amino acids. The junction had 7 bases not matched to a gene; V was cut back by 4 bases and J by 8 bases. From germline, CDR1 is GTSNPN and CDR2 SVGIG (reference sequence). The CDR3 bases are TGTGCCTGGACCCGGGACAGGGGTACTGGGGAGCTGTTTTTT. Residues: CAWTRDRGTGELFF.

This clone was observed once. This sequence joins TRBV4-2 and TRBJ2-5; D may be TRBD1 (6 bases). This CDR3 spans 13 amino acids. The germline V gene has CDR1 LGHNA and CDR2 YNFKEQ. The ends were cut back, 3 bases at V and 2 bases at J, with 7 bases in the middle. The CDR3 here is CASSQGAQETQYF. CDR3 sequence (DNA): TGTGCCAGCAGCCAGGGGGCGCAAGAGACCCAGTACTTC.

On this clone: Sequence at one end of the junction differs from germline and may be a read error. CDR3 residues: CASSTGPPERAGYTF. The CDR3 DNA reads as TGTGCTAGCAGCACGGGACCGCCGGAACGGGCTGGCTACACCTTC. This chain links TRBV7-7 with TRBJ1-2; D possibly corresponds to TRBD1 (5 bases). Germline CDR1 and CDR2: SSHAT and FNYEAQ (reference sequence). CDR3 length equals 15 residues. Drawing the rest from reference TRBV7-7 and TRBJ1-2, the complete variable domain is GAGVSQSPRYKVTKRGQDVTLRCDPISSHATLYWYQQALGQGPEFLTYFNYEAQPDKSGLPSDRFSAERPEGSISTLTIQRTEQRDSAMYRCASSTGPPERAGYTFGSGTRLTVV.

This rearrangement joins TRBV19 to TRBJ2-1; 11 positions agree with TRBD1. This CDR3 is 15 amino acids long. V lost 6 bases to trimming and J lost 4 bases; unmatched junction nucleotides: 5. Germline CDR1 reads LNHDA; CDR2 reads SQIVND (reference sequence). Here the CDR3 reads CASSRTGGEYNEQFF. The CDR3 nucleotides are TGTGCCAGTAGCCGGACAGGGGGCGAGTACAATGAGCAGTTCTTC.